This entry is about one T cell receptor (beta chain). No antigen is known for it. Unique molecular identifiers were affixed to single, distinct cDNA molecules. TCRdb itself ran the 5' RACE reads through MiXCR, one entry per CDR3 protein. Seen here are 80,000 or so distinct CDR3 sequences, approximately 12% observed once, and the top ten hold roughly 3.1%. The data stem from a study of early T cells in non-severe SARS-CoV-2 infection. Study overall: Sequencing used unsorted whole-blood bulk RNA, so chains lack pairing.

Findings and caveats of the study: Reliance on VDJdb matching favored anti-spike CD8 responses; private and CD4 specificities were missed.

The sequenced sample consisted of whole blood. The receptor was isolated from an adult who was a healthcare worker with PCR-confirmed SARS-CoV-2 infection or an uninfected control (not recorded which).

The chain's CDR3 is CASSDTSGTQETQYF. As DNA, the CDR3 is TGTGCCAGCAGTGATACTAGCGGGACCCAAGAGACCCAGTACTTC. The rearrangement links TRBV2 to TRBJ2-5; 10 positions agree with TRBD2. This CDR3 has 15 amino acids. Germline CDR1 and CDR2: SNHLY and FYNNEI. The V and J ends lost 3 bases and 1 base, in that order; junction bases with no gene match: 2. The full variable domain, its missing parts supplied by reference TRBV2 and TRBJ2-5, is EPEVTQTPSHQVTQMGQEVILRCVPISNHLYFYWYRQILGQKVEFLVSFYNNEISEKSEIFDDQFSVERPDGSNFTLKIRSTKLEDSAMYFCASSDTSGTQETQYFGPGTRLLVL.